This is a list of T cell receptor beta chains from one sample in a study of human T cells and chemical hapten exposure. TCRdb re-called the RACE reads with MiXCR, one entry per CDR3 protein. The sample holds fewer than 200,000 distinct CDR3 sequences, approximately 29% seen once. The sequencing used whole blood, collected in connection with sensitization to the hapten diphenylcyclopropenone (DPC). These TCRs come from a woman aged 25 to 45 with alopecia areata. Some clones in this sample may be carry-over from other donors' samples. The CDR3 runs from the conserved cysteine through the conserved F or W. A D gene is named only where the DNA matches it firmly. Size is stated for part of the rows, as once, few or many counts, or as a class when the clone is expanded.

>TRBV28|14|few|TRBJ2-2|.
CASSLSPRGGELFF
TGTGCCAGCAGTTTATCCCCGAGGGGCGGGGAGCTGTTTTTT
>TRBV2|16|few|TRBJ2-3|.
CASRNLETGQTDTQYF
TGTGCCAGCAGGAACCTGGAGACGGGCCAAACAGATACGCAGTATTTT
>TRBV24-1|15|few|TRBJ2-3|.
CATSTPTVSTDTQYF
TGTGCCACCAGCACTCCAACCGTGAGCACAGATACGCAGTATTTT
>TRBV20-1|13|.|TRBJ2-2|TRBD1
CSAGQGNTGELFF
TGCAGTGCGGGACAGGGGAACACCGGGGAGCTGTTTTTT
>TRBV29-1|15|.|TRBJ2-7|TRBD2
CSVNTLSGGTSEQYF
TGCAGCGTCAACACCCTTAGCGGGGGGACATCCGAGCAGTACTTC
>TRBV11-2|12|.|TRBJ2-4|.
CASSPLRYLQYF
TGTGCCAGCAGCCCCCTCCGGTACCTTCAGTACTTC
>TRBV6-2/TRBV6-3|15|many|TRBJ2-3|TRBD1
CASSYSGQGPATQYF
TGTGCCAGCAGTTACAGCGGACAGGGTCCAGCTACGCAGTATTTT
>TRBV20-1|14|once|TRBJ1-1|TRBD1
CSASETTGSSEAFF
TGCAGTGCTAGCGAGACGACAGGGAGTTCTGAAGCTTTCTTT
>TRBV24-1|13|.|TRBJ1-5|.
CATSGDGNQPQHF
TGTGCCACCAGTGGAGACGGGAATCAGCCCCAGCATTTT
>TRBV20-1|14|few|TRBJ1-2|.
CSARDRKQANGYTF
TGCAGTGCTAGAGATAGGAAACAGGCCAATGGCTACACCTTC
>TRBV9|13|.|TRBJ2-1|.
CASSPRTHNEQFF
TGTGCCAGCAGCCCACGGACCCATAATGAGCAGTTCTTC
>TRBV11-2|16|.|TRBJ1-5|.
CASSLGAYNSNQPQHF
TGTGCCAGCAGCTTAGGGGCCTACAATAGCAATCAGCCCCAGCATTTT
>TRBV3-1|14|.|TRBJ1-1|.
CASSHQTANTEAFF
TGTGCCAGCAGCCACCAGACAGCGAACACTGAAGCTTTCTTT
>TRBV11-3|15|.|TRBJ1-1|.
CASSGTGHLNTEAFF
TGTGCCAGCAGCGGAACGGGACACTTGAACACTGAAGCTTTCTTT
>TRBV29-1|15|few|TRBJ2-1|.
CSVELGRTSYNEQFF
TGCAGCGTTGAATTGGGCAGGACCTCCTACAATGAGCAGTTCTTC
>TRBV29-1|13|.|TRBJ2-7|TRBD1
CSVSGQSTYEQYF
TGCAGCGTTTCGGGACAGTCAACCTACGAGCAGTACTTC